This is a list of T cell receptor beta chains from one sample in a study of cytomegalovirus exposure and HLA in healthy donors. Clones were read by immunoSEQ multiplex PCR, and TCRdb kept only the in-frame ones, dropping some. This sample yields a few hundred thousand clones, of which about four fifths are seen a single time; about 3.1% belongs to the top ten. Specimen: PBMCs. The receptor source for this set is a man aged 30 to 45 in good health and CMV-seronegative. Both conserved end residues are part of each CDR3. D genes are given only for firm matches.

V	D	CDR3
TRBV28	TRBD1	CASSGTGHHKASVLTF
TRBV29-1	.	CSVESRQSYEQYF
TRBV9	.	CASSSDGGRTEAFF
TRBV27	.	CASSPNNYGYTF
TRBV9	TRBD1	CASSVVSGGKETQYF
TRBV7-6	.	CASSSSGPPYEQYF
TRBV7-9	.	CASSLVVPGGTQYF
TRBV15	.	CATSRSGAGYQETQYF
TRBV5-4	TRBD1	CASRRTGSGTGELFF
TRBV4-2	TRBD2	CASSQETSGGPDTQYF
TRBV4-2	.	CASSQGWGLDSYEQYF
TRBV7-9	.	CASSTPGGGEKLFF
TRBV18	.	CASSPKTNYEQYF
TRBV18	TRBD1	CASSPLGQGNTEAFF
TRBV7-9	.	CASSSAGRGRKGIQYF
TRBV28	TRBD1	CASSWGGTGGNEQFF
TRBV7-3	TRBD1	CASSLTGTGGRYNEQFF
TRBV4-1	.	CASSQPIPRGPVNTEAFF